This T cell receptor (beta chain) was profiled in a study of cytomegalovirus exposure and HLA in healthy donors. The length of the CDR3 is 16 residues. V dropped 6 bases and J dropped 0 bases, with 13 bases sitting between them. The germline V gene encodes CDR1 SGDLS and CDR2 YYNGEE. The PCR used 60 Vbeta and 13 Jbeta primers. Data came from immunoSEQ multiplex PCR; TCRdb stores just in-frame clones and leaves some out. This sample contains tens of thousands of clones. Material: PBMCs. The J gene is TRBJ2-6, the V gene TRBV9; tentatively, D is TRBD1 (5 bases). The sequence derives from a woman aged 25 to 45 in good health and CMV-seropositive. The CDR3 DNA is TGTGCCAGCACCAGTGAGACAGACTCTGGGGCCAACGTCCTGACTTTC. Protein product: CASTSETDSGANVLTF.